The clone carrying this T cell receptor (beta chain) was observed a handful of times. A clone one base away is much larger, so this may be a read error. It is likely a read error, because the conserved phenylalanine at the end of the CDR3 is missing. The limits of the CDR3 on the DNA are not certain, so only TCRdb's listed CDR3 is given. This specimen belongs to a study of molecular identifiers for immune sequencing clone quantification. In TCRdb, the PCR reads were re-called with MiXCR into one record per CDR3 protein. The sample yields tens of thousands of distinct CDR3 sequences, less than 25% seen once. Ends included, the CDR3 has 14 residues.

This chain connects TRBV21-1 to TRBJ2-7; the table gives TRBD1 as D, unverified against the DNA. TRBV21-1 is a listed pseudogene. Specimen: naive CD8+ T cells from blood, with Jurkat cell RNA spiked in. The subset denotes: FACS-sorted CD8+CD4-CCR7+CD45RA+ naive T cells. The clonotype was recovered from a human donor in good health. Some libraries in this study had Jurkat cell RNA spiked in. The CDR3 loop reads CASSSGTGGYEQYL.